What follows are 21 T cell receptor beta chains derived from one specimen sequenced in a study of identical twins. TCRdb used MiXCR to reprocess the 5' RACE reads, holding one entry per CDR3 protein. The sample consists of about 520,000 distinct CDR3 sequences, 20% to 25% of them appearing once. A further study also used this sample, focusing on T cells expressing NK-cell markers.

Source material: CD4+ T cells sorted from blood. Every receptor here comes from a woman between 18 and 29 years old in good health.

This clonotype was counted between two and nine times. This chain's CDR3 is CASSVMGNYGYTF. CDR3 in DNA: TGTGCCAGCAGCGTGATGGGGAACTATGGCTACACCTTC. V is TRBV27 and J is TRBJ1-2; D not certain. Trimming removed 6 bases at V and 2 bases at J, with 10 bases between. This CDR3 spans 13 amino acids. Germline V gene lookup returns CDR1 MNHEY and CDR2 SMNVEV (reference sequence).

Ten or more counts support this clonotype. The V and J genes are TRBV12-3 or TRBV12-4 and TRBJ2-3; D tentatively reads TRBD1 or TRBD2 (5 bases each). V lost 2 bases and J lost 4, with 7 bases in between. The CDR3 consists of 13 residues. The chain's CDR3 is CASSLLGADTQYF. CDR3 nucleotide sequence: TGTGCCAGCAGTTTACTGGGGGCAGATACGCAGTATTTT.

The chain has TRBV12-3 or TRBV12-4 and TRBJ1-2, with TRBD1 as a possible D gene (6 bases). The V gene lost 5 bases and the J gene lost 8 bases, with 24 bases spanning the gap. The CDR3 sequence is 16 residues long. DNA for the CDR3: TGTGCCAGCAGTCAAAATCCCGGTTTGGGGGCAGAGGGCTACACCTTC. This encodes CASSQNPGLGAEGYTF.

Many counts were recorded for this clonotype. This CDR3 is CASSQGKGSGRGDTQYF. DNA of the CDR3: TGCGCCAGCAGCCAAGGCAAGGGTAGCGGGAGAGGAGATACGCAGTATTTT. The V call is TRBV4-3, the J call TRBJ2-3; 9 bases map to TRBD2. The V gene end was trimmed by 1 base and the J gene end by 5 bases; junction bases not matched to a gene: 10. The CDR3 sequence is 17 residues long. CDR1 is LGHNA and CDR2 is YSLEER in the germline V gene.

CDR3 residues: CAITGTLNTGELFF. The CDR3 nucleotides are TGTGCCATCACCGGGACACTGAACACCGGGGAGCTGTTTTTT. This chain joins TRBV10-3 and TRBJ2-2; perhaps TRBD1 as D (6 bases). The germline V gene has CDR1 ENHRY and CDR2 SYGVKD. The CDR3 spans 14 residues. V lost 7 bases and J lost 1, with 10 bases in between.

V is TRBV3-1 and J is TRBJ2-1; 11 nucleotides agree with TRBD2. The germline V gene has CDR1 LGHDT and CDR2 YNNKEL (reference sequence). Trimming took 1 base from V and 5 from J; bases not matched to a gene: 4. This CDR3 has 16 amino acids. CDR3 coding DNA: TGTGCCAGCAGCCAAGCTAGCGGGAGGTCCCACAATGAGCAGTTCTTC. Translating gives CASSQASGRSHNEQFF.

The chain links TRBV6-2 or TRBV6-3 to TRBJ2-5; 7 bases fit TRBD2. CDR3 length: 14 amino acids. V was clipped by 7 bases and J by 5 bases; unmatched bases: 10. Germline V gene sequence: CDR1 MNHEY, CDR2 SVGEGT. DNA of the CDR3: TGTGCCAGCAAACCTGCGGGAGTTGCGGAGACCCAGTACTTC. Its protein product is CASKPAGVAETQYF.

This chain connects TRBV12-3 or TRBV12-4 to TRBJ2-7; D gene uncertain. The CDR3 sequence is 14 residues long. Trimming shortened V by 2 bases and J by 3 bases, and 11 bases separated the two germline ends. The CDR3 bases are TGTGCCAGCAGTTTACGACACCTCAACTACGAGCAGTACTTC. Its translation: CASSLRHLNYEQYF.

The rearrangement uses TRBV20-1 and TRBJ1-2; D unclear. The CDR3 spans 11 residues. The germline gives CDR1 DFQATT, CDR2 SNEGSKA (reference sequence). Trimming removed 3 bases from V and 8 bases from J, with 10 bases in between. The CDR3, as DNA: TGCAGTGCTAGGGCCCCTGGGGGCTACACCTTC. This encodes CSARAPGGYTF.

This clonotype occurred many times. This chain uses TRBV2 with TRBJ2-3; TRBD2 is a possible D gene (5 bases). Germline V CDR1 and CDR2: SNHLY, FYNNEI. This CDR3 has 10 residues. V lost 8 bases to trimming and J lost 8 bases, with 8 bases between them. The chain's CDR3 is CASRETTQYF. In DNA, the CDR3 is TGTGCCAGCCGGGAAACTACGCAGTATTTT.

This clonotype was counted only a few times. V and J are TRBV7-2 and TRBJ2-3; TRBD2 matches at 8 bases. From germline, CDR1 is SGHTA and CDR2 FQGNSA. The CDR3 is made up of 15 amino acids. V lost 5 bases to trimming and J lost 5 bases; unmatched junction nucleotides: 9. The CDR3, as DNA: TGTGCCAGCAGCAGGGCGGGACTAGACTTAGATACGCAGTATTTT. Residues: CASSRAGLDLDTQYF. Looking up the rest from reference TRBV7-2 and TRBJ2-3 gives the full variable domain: GAGVSQSPSNKVTEKGKDVELRCDPISGHTALYWYRQSLGQGLEFLIYFQGNSAPDKSGLPSDRFSAERTGGSVSTLTIQRTQQEDSAVYLCASSRAGLDLDTQYFGPGTRLTVL.

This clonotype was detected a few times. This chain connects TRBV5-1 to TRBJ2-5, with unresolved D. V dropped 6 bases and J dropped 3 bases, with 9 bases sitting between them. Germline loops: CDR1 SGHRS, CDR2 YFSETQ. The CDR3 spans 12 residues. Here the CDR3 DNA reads TGCGCCAGCAAGAAAGGAAAAGAGACCCAGTACTTC. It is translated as CASKKGKETQYF.

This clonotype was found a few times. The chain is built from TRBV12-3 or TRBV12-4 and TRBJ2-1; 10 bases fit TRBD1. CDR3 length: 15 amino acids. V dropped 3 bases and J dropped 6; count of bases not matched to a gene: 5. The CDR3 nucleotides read TGTGCCAGCAGTTTCGATCGGGACAGGGGCAATGAGCAGTTCTTC. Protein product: CASSFDRDRGNEQFF.

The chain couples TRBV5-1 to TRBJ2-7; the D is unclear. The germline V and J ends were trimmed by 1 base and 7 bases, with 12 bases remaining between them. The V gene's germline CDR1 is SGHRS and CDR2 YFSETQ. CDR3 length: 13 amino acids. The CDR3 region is CASSLNEGREQYF. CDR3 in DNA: TGCGCCAGCAGCTTGAACGAAGGCAGGGAGCAGTACTTC.

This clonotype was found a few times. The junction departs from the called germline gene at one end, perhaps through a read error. CDR3 in DNA: TGTGCCAGCAGGTTAGACAGGGGAGGTGGACAGACCCAGTACTTC. It yields the protein CASRLDRGGGQTQYF. The gene calls are TRBV12-3 or TRBV12-4 and TRBJ2-5; 8 bases match TRBD1. The CDR3 has 15 amino acids.

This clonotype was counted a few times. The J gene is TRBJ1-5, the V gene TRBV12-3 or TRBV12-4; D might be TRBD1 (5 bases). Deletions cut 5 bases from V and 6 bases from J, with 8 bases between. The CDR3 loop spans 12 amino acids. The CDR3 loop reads CASSERGQPQHF. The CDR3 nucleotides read TGTGCCAGCAGTGAAAGGGGTCAGCCCCAGCATTTT.

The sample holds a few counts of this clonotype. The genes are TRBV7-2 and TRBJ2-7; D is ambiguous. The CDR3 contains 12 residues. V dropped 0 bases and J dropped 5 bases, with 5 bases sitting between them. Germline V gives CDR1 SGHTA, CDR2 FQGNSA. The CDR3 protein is CASSLARHEQYF. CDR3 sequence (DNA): TGTGCCAGCAGCTTAGCGAGACACGAGCAGTACTTC.

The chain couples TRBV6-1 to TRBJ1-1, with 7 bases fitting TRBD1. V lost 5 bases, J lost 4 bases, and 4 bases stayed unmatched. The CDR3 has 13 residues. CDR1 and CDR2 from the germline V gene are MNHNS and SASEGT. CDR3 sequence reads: CASSRGQATEAFF. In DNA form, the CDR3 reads TGTGCCAGCAGTCGCGGACAGGCCACTGAAGCTTTCTTT.

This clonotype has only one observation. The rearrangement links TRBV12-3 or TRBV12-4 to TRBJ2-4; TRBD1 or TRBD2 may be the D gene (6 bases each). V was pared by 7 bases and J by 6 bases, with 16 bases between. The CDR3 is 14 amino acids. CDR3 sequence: CASNPRGALNIQYF. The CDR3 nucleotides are TGTGCCAGCAACCCGAGGGGGGCCTTAAACATTCAGTACTTC.

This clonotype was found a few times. For the CDR3, the DNA is TGCAGTGCTAGGATTGAAACCGCTGAAGCTTTCTTT. It is translated as CSARIETAEAFF. The chain uses TRBV20-1 and TRBJ1-1; D remains unclear. CDR1 is DFQATT and CDR2 is SNEGSKA in the germline V gene (reference sequence). The CDR3 is 12 amino acids. V was cut by 3 bases and J by 6 bases, with 11 bases left in between.

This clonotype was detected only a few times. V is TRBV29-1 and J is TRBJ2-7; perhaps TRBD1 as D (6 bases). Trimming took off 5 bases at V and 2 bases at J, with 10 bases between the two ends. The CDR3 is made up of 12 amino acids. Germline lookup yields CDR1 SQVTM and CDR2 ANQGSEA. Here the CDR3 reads CSVKGVTYEQYF. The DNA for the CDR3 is TGCAGCGTTAAGGGGGTTACCTACGAGCAGTACTTC.